What follows are 16 T cell receptor beta chains derived from one specimen sequenced in a study of blood T cell repertoires in COVID-19. Data came from immunoSEQ multiplex PCR; TCRdb stores just in-frame clones and leaves some out. The table shows around 200,000 clones, with 84% occurring only once. Sequenced input: peripheral blood. The receptors were gathered from a man aged 45-60 years with active or convalescent COVID-19.

The chain links TRBV7-9 to TRBJ1-1; 7 nucleotides match TRBD1. V lost 3 bases to trimming and J lost 1 base; unmatched junction nucleotides: 2. The CDR3 totals 14 residues. Per the germline V gene, CDR1 is SEHNR and CDR2 is FQNEAQ (reference sequence). The DNA of the CDR3 is TGTGCCAGCAGCTTTTACAGGGGGAACACTGAAGCTTTCTTT. Translation gives CASSFYRGNTEAFF.

V gene TRBV7-9 combines with J gene TRBJ2-5; 7 bases align to TRBD2. The V segment lost 5 bases and the J segment 5 bases; nucleotides outside the gene matches: 11. This CDR3 region has 15 residues. Germline-derived CDR1 and CDR2 are SEHNR and FQNEAQ (reference sequence). The CDR3 nucleotides read TGTGCCAGCAGCACACCCCGACTAGCCGGCGAGACCCAGTACTTC. Its translation: CASSTPRLAGETQYF.

The chain couples TRBV7-9 to TRBJ2-7, with 7 bases fitting TRBD1. Trimming took 1 base from V and 2 from J; bases not matched to a gene: 8. Per the germline V gene, CDR1 is SEHNR and CDR2 is FQNEAQ (reference sequence). The length of the CDR3 is 16 residues. CDR3 sequence (DNA): TGTGCCAGCAGCTTAGGAGGGGGCCGGGTGGCCTACGAGCAGTACTTC. It yields the protein CASSLGGGRVAYEQYF.

This chain joins TRBV18 and TRBJ1-2; weak D call: TRBD1 (5 bases). The CDR3 consists of 13 residues. V lost 3 bases to trimming and J lost 5 bases, with 10 bases between them. Germline lookup yields CDR1 KGHSH and CDR2 LQKENI. The DNA for the CDR3 is TGTGCCAGCTCACCGGGGCCCGGTTATGGCTACACCTTC. Its translation is CASSPGPGYGYTF.

The V call is TRBV19, the J call TRBJ1-6; 7 nucleotides agree with TRBD1. V was clipped by 6 bases and J by 7 bases; unmatched bases: 3. The CDR3 length is 13 residues. CDR1 is LNHDA and CDR2 is SQIVND in the germline V gene (reference sequence). The CDR3 is CASRGRGNSPLHF. Written as DNA, the CDR3 is TGTGCCAGTAGGGGCAGGGGGAATTCACCCCTCCACTTT. The full variable domain, with the rest looked up from reference TRBV19 and TRBJ1-6, is DGGITQSPKYLFRKEGQNVTLSCEQNLNHDAMYWYRQDPGQGLRLIYYSQIVNDFQKGDIAEGYSVSREKKESFPLTVTSAQKNPTAFYLCASRGRGNSPLHFGNGTRLTVT.

The genes are TRBV3-1 (or the pseudogene TRBV3-2) and TRBJ1-1; D is ambiguous. The length of the CDR3 is 14 residues. V was pared by 0 bases and J by 1 base, with 6 bases between. CDR1 is LGHDT, CDR2 YNNKEL, per germline (reference sequence). In DNA, the CDR3 is TGTGCCAGCAGCCAAGACTCAGGGAACACTGAAGCTTTCTTT. This gives the protein CASSQDSGNTEAFF.

This clone was seen a single time. The V call is TRBV11-3, the J call TRBJ2-5; perhaps TRBD1 as D (6 bases). CDR1 is SGHNT and CDR2 is YENEEA in the germline V gene. The CDR3 is 19 residues long. Trimming pared 0 bases from V and 0 bases from J, leaving 20 bases between. CDR3 in DNA: TGTGCCAGCAGCTTAGAGGGAACCCCGGGACACAAGTACCAAGAGACCCAGTACTTC. This codes for CASSLEGTPGHKYQETQYF.

The chain links TRBV7-3 to TRBJ1-3; TRBD1 agrees at 8 bases. J was trimmed by 2 bases and V by 1 base; bases with no gene match: 1. Germline V lookup: CDR1 SGHTA, CDR2 FQGTGA. The CDR3 runs to 15 residues. The CDR3 region has the DNA TGTGCCAGCAGCTTAAGACAGGGGACTGGAAACACCATATATTTT. Translation gives CASSLRQGTGNTIYF. Full variable domain (remainder filled in from reference TRBV7-3 and TRBJ1-3): GAGVSQTPSNKVTEKGKYVELRCDPISGHTALYWYRQSLGQGPEFLIYFQGTGAADDSGLPNDRFFAVRPEGSVSTLKIQRTERGDSAVYLCASSLRQGTGNTIYFGEGSWLTVV.

The sample holds one count of this clone. V and J are TRBV3-1 (or the pseudogene TRBV3-2) and TRBJ2-3; the match to TRBD2 covers 8 bases. With 0 bases clipped from V and 1 base from J, the junction kept 6 bases outside the gene matches. This CDR3 has 17 amino acids. Germline V gene lookup returns CDR1 LGHDT and CDR2 YNNKEL (reference sequence). CDR3 loop: CASSQDWGREGTDTQYF. For the CDR3, the DNA is TGTGCCAGCAGCCAAGATTGGGGGCGGGAGGGCACAGATACGCAGTATTTT.

The V gene is TRBV19, the J gene TRBJ2-7; 8 nucleotides align to TRBD1. Germline CDR1 LNHDA, CDR2 SQIVND (reference sequence). The CDR3 length is 15 residues. V was pared by 5 bases and J by 1 base, with 7 bases of the junction left unmatched. Here the CDR3 reads CASSHYGQGSYEQYF. In nucleotides, the CDR3 is TGTGCCAGTAGTCACTACGGACAGGGATCCTACGAGCAGTACTTC.

The chain is built from TRBV6-2 or TRBV6-3 and TRBJ2-7, with no clear D. The CDR3 runs 11 residues. Germline V gene sequence: CDR1 MNHEY, CDR2 SVGEGT. The ends were cut back, 4 bases at V and 5 bases at J, with 6 bases in the middle. CDR3 sequence (DNA): TGTGCCAGCAGTTCCTTCGACGAGCAGTACTTC. Amino acid sequence: CASSSFDEQYF.

The rearrangement uses TRBV2 and TRBJ1-1; D is unresolved. Germline values: CDR1 SNHLY, CDR2 FYNNEI. The CDR3 is made up of 14 amino acids. With 7 bases removed from V and 1 base from J, the gap between germline ends came to 13 bases. Here the CDR3 DNA reads TGTGCCAGCACAGTCGGCCGACAGAACACTGAAGCTTTCTTT. Amino acids: CASTVGRQNTEAFF.

This clone was detected many times. J is TRBJ2-1 and V is TRBV5-4, with D possibly matching TRBD1 (5 bases). The CDR3 is 13 residues long. V was cut by 3 bases and J by 4 bases, with 8 bases left in between. Germline CDR1 and CDR2: SGHNT and YYREEE (reference sequence). The CDR3 nucleotides read TGTGCCAGCAGCTCCCAGGGATACAATGAGCAGTTCTTC. As protein: CASSSQGYNEQFF.

This rearrangement joins TRBV5-1 to TRBJ2-3, with TRBD1 as a possible D gene (6 bases). V was clipped by 1 base and J by 2 bases, with 11 bases between them. The CDR3 is 15 residues long. CDR1 SGHRS and CDR2 YFSETQ come from the germline V gene. The CDR3 DNA reads TGCGCCAGCAGCTTGATCGGACAGTACACAGATACGCAGTATTTT. It is translated as CASSLIGQYTDTQYF.

The chain has TRBV5-6 and TRBJ1-4; 7 nucleotides line up with TRBD1. Germline V CDR1 and CDR2: SGHDT, YYEEEE. CDR3 size: 17 residues. J lost 0 bases, V lost 0 bases, and 5 bases had no gene match. The CDR3 sequence: CASSLVGGYATNEKLFF. CDR3 in DNA: TGTGCCAGCAGCTTGGTAGGGGGCTATGCAACTAATGAAAAACTGTTTTTT.

The rearrangement links TRBV3-1 (or the pseudogene TRBV3-2) to TRBJ2-6; perhaps TRBD1 as D (5 bases). The V gene's germline CDR1 is LGHDT and CDR2 YNNKEL (reference sequence). This CDR3 comprises 15 residues. Trimming took off 3 bases at V and 4 bases at J, with 10 bases between the two ends. CDR3 nucleotide sequence: TGTGCCAGCAGCCAGGCAGGGCACGGGGCCAACGTCCTGACTTTC. Protein: CASSQAGHGANVLTF.